The 16 T cell receptor beta chains reported below all come from one sample, sequenced in a study of T-cell memory formation after mild COVID-19. TCRdb fed the 5' RACE reads into MiXCR, producing one record per CDR3 protein. The sample contains 120,000 to 150,000 distinct CDR3 sequences, 13% to 15% of which appear only once. What was sequenced was PBMCs or a T cell subset sorted from them (not recorded which). The source is an adult woman who had mild COVID-19 (a few samples of this study predate the infection). Cell type and time point are not known.

The rearrangement uses TRBV15 and TRBJ1-5; the D gene is possibly TRBD1 (5 bases). This CDR3 region has 15 residues. Germline CDR1 and CDR2: LNHNV and YYDKDF (reference sequence). V lost 0 bases, J lost 4 bases, and 10 bases lay in between. CDR3 sequence: CATSRERGRNQPQHF. The CDR3 coding sequence is TGTGCCACCAGCAGAGAGAGGGGAAGGAATCAGCCCCAGCATTTT.

The chain carries TRBV12-3 or TRBV12-4 and TRBJ2-7, with D tentatively TRBD1 (6 bases). This CDR3 spans 14 amino acids. V lost 3 bases to trimming and J lost 2 bases, with 11 bases between them. CDR3 amino acids: CASSFYRVAYEQYF. CDR3 DNA sequence: TGTGCCAGCAGTTTCTACAGGGTGGCCTACGAGCAGTACTTC.

This clonotype appeared a few times. J is TRBJ2-3 and V is TRBV19; 16 positions agree with TRBD2. The trim removed 5 bases at V and 4 bases at J, leaving 6 bases unmatched. CDR1 and CDR2 (germline): LNHDA, SQIVND (reference sequence). The CDR3 consists of 17 residues. The CDR3 DNA reads TGTGCCAGTAGTGTGGGACTAGCGGGAGGGCCGGCAGATACGCAGTATTTT. Translating it yields CASSVGLAGGPADTQYF. The full variable domain, in which reference TRBV19 and TRBJ2-3 provide the parts outside the CDR3, is DGGITQSPKYLFRKEGQNVTLSCEQNLNHDAMYWYRQDPGQGLRLIYYSQIVNDFQKGDIAEGYSVSREKKESFPLTVTSAQKNPTAFYLCASSVGLAGGPADTQYFGPGTRLTVL.

This clonotype was counted once. The V call is TRBV4-1, the J call TRBJ1-1; 8 bases line up with TRBD1. The CDR3 is made up of 16 amino acids. V lost 4 bases, J lost 3 bases, and 10 bases stayed unmatched. The germline CDR1 and CDR2 sequences are MGHRA and YSYEKL. In nucleotides, the CDR3 is TGCGCCAGCAGCCCCCCGGACAGGGTGGGATACACTGAAGCTTTCTTT. As protein: CASSPPDRVGYTEAFF.

The chain carries TRBV7-9 and TRBJ2-5; possible D gene TRBD2, 6 bases. The CDR3 covers 15 residues. The V and J ends lost 5 bases and 3 bases respectively, with 16 bases between them. CDR1 SEHNR and CDR2 FQNEAQ come from the germline V gene (reference sequence). Written as DNA, the CDR3 is TGTGCCAGCAGCGGGGGACTTTTCGGGGAAGAGACCCAGTACTTC. Its translation is CASSGGLFGEETQYF.

V usage is TRBV4-1 and J usage is TRBJ1-5; 10 positions agree with TRBD1. The CDR3 totals 16 residues. With 0 bases clipped from V and 6 bases from J, the junction kept 5 bases outside the gene matches. Germline CDR1 MGHRA, CDR2 YSYEKL. CDR3 in amino acids: CASSQEDDRGLQPQHF. Written as DNA, the CDR3 is TGCGCCAGCAGCCAAGAGGATGACAGGGGGCTTCAGCCCCAGCATTTT.

The V gene is TRBV6-6, the J gene TRBJ2-1, with a possible D match to TRBD2 (6 bases). Trimming took 5 bases from V and 2 from J, leaving 22 bases between them. Germline CDR1 is MNHNY and CDR2 is SVGAGI (reference sequence). The CDR3 extends over 18 amino acids. CDR3 DNA sequence: TGTGCCAGCAGTCCGCTGTGGGGAGGCCCAATCCCCTACAATGAGCAGTTCTTC. This sequence encodes CASSPLWGGPIPYNEQFF.

V and J are TRBV7-9 and TRBJ2-5; possible D gene TRBD1, 5 bases. The germline CDR1 and CDR2 sequences are SEHNR and FQNEAQ (reference sequence). V lost 2 bases and J 3 bases, leaving 10 bases between the germline ends. This CDR3 region has 14 residues. CDR3 amino acids: CASSLKQVEETQYF. The CDR3 coding sequence is TGTGCCAGCAGCTTAAAACAGGTGGAAGAGACCCAGTACTTC.

The chain links TRBV7-9 to TRBJ2-1; a possible D gene is TRBD1 (5 bases). Germline CDR1 SEHNR, CDR2 FQNEAQ (reference sequence). The CDR3 has 14 amino acids. V was clipped by 3 bases and J by 7 bases, with 13 bases between them. The CDR3 DNA reads as TGTGCCAGCAGCTTTCGGCAGGGTCCTAATGAGCAGTTCTTC. Protein sequence: CASSFRQGPNEQFF.

The chain uses TRBV18 and TRBJ2-7; 7 nucleotides match TRBD1. Germline V gene sequence: CDR1 KGHSH, CDR2 LQKENI. The CDR3 totals 15 residues. V dropped 3 bases and J dropped 2; count of bases not matched to a gene: 7. The CDR3 nucleotides are TGTGCCAGCTCACCCCCGACAGGGATTCCCTACGAGCAGTACTTC. Residues: CASSPPTGIPYEQYF. Looking up the rest from reference TRBV18 and TRBJ2-7 gives the full variable domain: NAGVMQNPRHLVRRRGQEARLRCSPMKGHSHVYWYRQLPEEGLKFMVYLQKENIIDESGMPKERFSAEFPKEGPSILRIQQVVRGDSAAYFCASSPPTGIPYEQYFGPGTRLTVT.

This clonotype appeared a few times. The genes are TRBV15 and TRBJ1-6, with a tentative D call TRBD1 (6 bases). Trimming left V 5 bases short and J 7 bases short, with 18 bases between. The CDR3 is 16 amino acids. Looked up from germline, CDR1 is LNHNV and CDR2 is YYDKDF (reference sequence). The CDR3 DNA reads TGTGCCACCAGCCCGTCACCGGGACATGGCAATTCACCCCTCCACTTT. It encodes CATSPSPGHGNSPLHF.

The CDR3 coding sequence is TGTGCCAGCAGCTTAGTAGGAACTAATGAAAAACTGTTTTTT. Residues: CASSLVGTNEKLFF. J is TRBJ1-4 and V is TRBV7-9, with D hard to call. From germline, CDR1 is SEHNR and CDR2 FQNEAQ (reference sequence). The CDR3 is 14 residues long. Trimming removed 1 base at V and 1 base at J, with 4 bases between.

The chain links TRBV21-1 to TRBJ2-5. TRBV21-1 is annotated as a pseudogene. The length of the CDR3 is 16 residues. CDR3 DNA sequence: TGTGCCAGCAGCAAAGGGACCGGCATGTGGGTCGAGACCCAGTACTTC. Translated, it gives CASSKGTGMWVETQYF.

This clonotype was picked up a small number of times. The genes are TRBV14 and TRBJ1-2, with TRBD1 as a possible D gene (6 bases). This CDR3 has 13 residues. From germline, CDR1 is SGHDN and CDR2 FVKESK. Trimming took off 3 bases at V and 4 bases at J, with 9 bases between the two ends. The CDR3 nucleotides are TGTGCCAGCAGCCAGGGGGCCAGCTATGGCTACACCTTC. Translated, it gives CASSQGASYGYTF.

This clonotype was found a few times. The chain employs TRBV4-1 and TRBJ1-1; TRBD1 is a possible D gene (5 bases). The length of the CDR3 is 18 residues. Per germline, CDR1 MGHRA and CDR2 YSYEKL. V was clipped by 1 base and J by 4 bases, with 22 bases between them. The CDR3 bases are TGCGCCAGCAGCCAAGGCGTCGTTTCGGGACGCCGGGGCACTGAAGCTTTCTTT. Its protein product is CASSQGVVSGRRGTEAFF.

This clonotype has a count of ten or more. The chain joins TRBV15 to TRBJ2-3, with TRBD2 matching 9 bases. The CDR3 length is 18 residues. CDR1 and CDR2 (germline): LNHNV, YYDKDF (reference sequence). The trim removed 2 bases at V and 1 base at J, leaving 10 bases unmatched. In nucleotides, the CDR3 is TGTGCCACCAGCAGATTCCTAGCGGGATCTTTCGGCACAGATACGCAGTATTTT. This codes for CATSRFLAGSFGTDTQYF.